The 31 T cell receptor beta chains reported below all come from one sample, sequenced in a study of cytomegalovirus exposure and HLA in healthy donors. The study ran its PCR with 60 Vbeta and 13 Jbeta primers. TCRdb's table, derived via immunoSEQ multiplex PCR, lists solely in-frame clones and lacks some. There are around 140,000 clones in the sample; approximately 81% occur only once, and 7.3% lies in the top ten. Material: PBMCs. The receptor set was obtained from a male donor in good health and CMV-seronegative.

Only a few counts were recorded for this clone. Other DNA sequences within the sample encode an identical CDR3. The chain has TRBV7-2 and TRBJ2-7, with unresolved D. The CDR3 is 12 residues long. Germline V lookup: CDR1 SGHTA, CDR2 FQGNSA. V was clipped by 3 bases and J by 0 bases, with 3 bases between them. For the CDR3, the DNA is TGTGCCAGCAGCTTTAGCTCCTACGAGCAGTACTTC. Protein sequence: CASSFSSYEQYF.

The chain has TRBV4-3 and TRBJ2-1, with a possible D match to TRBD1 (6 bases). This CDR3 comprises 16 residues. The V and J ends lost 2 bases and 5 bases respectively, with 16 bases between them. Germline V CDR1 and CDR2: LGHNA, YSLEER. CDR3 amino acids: CASSQSRGQPNNEQFF. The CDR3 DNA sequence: TGCGCCAGCAGCCAATCAAGGGGACAACCGAACAATGAGCAGTTCTTC.

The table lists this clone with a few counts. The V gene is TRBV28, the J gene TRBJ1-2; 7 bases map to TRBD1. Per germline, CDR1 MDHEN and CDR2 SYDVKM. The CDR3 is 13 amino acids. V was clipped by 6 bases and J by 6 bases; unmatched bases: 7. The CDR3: CASRNQGGHGYTF. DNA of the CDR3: TGTGCCAGCAGGAACCAGGGGGGACATGGCTACACCTTC.

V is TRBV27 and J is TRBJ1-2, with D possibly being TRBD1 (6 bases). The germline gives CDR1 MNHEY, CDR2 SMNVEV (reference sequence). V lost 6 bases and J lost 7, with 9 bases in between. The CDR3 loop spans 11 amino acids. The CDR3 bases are TGTGCCAGCAGAGGGGGAGTTGGCTACACCTTC. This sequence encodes CASRGGVGYTF.

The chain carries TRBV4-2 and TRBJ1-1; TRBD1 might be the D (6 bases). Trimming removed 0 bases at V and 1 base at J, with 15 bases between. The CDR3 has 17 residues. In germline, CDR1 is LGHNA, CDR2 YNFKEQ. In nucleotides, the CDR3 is TGTGCCAGCAGCCAAGAGGTCCGACAGGCAAAGAACACTGAAGCTTTCTTT. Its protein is CASSQEVRQAKNTEAFF.

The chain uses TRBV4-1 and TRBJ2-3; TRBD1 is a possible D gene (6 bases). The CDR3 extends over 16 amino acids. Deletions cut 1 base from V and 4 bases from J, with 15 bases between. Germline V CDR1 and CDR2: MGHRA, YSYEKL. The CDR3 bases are TGCGCCAGCAGCCAAGTGGTACAGGGTGGGCCAGATACGCAGTATTTT. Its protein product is CASSQVVQGGPDTQYF.

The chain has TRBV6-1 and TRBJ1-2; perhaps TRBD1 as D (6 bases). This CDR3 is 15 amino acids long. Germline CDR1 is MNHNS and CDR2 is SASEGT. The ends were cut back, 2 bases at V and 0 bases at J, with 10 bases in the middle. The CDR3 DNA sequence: TGTGCCAGCAGTGAAAGGACAGTCTCTAACTATGGCTACACCTTC. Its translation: CASSERTVSNYGYTF.

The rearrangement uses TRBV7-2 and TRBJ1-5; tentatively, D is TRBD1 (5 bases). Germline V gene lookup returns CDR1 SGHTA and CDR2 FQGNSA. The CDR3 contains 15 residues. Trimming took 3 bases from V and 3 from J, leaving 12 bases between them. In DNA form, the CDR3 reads TGTGCCAGCAGCTTCCAGACAGACTCCAATCAGCCCCAGCATTTT. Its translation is CASSFQTDSNQPQHF.

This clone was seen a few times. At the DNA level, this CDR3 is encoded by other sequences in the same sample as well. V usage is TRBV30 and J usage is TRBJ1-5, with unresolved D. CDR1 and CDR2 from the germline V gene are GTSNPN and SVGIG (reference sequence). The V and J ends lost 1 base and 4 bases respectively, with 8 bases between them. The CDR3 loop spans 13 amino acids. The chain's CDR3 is CAWSGTGNQPQHF. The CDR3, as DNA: TGTGCCTGGAGTGGCACGGGGAATCAGCCCCAGCATTTT.

The CDR3 loop reads CASSPIRQGNTGELFF. The CDR3 coding sequence is TGTGCCAGCTCACCCATTAGACAGGGGAACACCGGGGAGCTGTTTTTT. The chain has TRBV18 and TRBJ2-2; TRBD1 aligns across 7 bases. This CDR3 has 16 residues. J gave up 1 base and V 3 bases, and 5 bases lay outside the gene matches. Looked up from germline, CDR1 is KGHSH and CDR2 is LQKENI.

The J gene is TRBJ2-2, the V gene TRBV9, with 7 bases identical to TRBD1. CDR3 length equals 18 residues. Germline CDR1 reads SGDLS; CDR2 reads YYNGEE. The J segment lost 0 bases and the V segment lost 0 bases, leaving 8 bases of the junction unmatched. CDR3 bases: TGTGCCAGCAGCGTAGAGTTATGGGGGACAGCGAACACCGGGGAGCTGTTTTTT. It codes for CASSVELWGTANTGELFF.

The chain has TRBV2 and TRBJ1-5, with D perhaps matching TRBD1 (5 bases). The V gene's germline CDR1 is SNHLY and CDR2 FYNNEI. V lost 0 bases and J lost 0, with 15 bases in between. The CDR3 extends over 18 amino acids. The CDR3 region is CASSEALWDLISNQPQHF. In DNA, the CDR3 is TGTGCCAGCAGTGAAGCGCTTTGGGACTTAATTAGCAATCAGCCCCAGCATTTT.

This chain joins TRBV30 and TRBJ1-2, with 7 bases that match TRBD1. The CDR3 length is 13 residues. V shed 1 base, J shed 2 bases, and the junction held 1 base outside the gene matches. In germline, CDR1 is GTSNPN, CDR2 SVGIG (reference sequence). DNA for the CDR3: TGTGCCTGGAGTGAGGGACAGAACTATGGCTACACCTTC. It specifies CAWSEGQNYGYTF.

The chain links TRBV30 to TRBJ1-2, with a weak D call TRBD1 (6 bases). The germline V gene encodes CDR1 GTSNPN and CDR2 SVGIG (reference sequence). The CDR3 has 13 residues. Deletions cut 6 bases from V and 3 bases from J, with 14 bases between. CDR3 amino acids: CACWTEEDYGYTF. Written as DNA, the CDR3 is TGTGCCTGCTGGACAGAAGAGGACTATGGCTACACCTTC.

The CDR3 region has the DNA TGTGCCAGCAGCCAAGATCAATGGACTAGCGAATACAATGAGCAGTTCTTC. Translated: CASSQDQWTSEYNEQFF. V gene TRBV4-2 combines with J gene TRBJ2-1; 9 nucleotides align to TRBD2. The germline CDR1 and CDR2 sequences are LGHNA and YNFKEQ. The CDR3 totals 17 residues. The trim removed 0 bases at V and 4 bases at J, leaving 7 bases unmatched.

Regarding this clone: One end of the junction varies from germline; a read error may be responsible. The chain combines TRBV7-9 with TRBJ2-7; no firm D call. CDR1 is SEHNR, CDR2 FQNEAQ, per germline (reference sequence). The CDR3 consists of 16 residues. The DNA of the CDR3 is TGTTCCAGCAGCTTCCCCATGGGCAAGTCCTCCTACGAGCAGTACTTC. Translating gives CSSSFPMGKSSYEQYF.

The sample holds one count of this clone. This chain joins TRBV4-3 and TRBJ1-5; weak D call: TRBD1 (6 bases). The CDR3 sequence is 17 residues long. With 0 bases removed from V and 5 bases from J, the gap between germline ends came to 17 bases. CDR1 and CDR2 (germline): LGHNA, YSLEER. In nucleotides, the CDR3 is TGCGCCAGCAGCCAAGATGGTTGGACAGAGGGAGATCAGCCCCAGCATTTT. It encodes CASSQDGWTEGDQPQHF.

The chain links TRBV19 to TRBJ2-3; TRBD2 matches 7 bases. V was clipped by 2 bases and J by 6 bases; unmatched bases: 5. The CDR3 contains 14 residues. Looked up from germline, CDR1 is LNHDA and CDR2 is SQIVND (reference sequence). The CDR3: CASSISGGRDTQYF. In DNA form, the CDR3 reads TGTGCCAGTAGTATATCGGGAGGAAGGGATACGCAGTATTTT.

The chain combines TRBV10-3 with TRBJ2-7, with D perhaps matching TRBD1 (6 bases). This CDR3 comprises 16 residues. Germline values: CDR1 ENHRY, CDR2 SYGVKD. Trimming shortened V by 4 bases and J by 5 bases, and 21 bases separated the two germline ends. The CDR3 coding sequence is TGTGCCATCAGTGGGGCGGTCCAGGGGCTTCGGGACGAGCAGTACTTC. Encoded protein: CAISGAVQGLRDEQYF.

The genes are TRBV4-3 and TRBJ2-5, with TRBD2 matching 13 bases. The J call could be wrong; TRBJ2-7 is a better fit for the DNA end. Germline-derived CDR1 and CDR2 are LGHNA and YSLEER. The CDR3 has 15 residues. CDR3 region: CASSQGLAGRYEQYF. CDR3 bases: TGCGCCAGCAGCCAGGGACTAGCGGGAAGGTACGAGCAGTACTTC.

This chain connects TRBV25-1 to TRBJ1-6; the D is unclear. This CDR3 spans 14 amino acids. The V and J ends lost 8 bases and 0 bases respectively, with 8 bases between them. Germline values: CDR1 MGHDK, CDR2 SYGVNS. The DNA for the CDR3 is TGTGCCAGCCGTACTCCCTCCTATAATTCACCCCTCCACTTT. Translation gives CASRTPSYNSPLHF.

The CDR3 loop is CAIKPGSRDEQYF. DNA for the CDR3: TGTGCCATCAAGCCAGGGTCTCGAGACGAGCAGTACTTC. The rearrangement uses TRBV10-3 and TRBJ2-7; tentative D call: TRBD1 (5 bases). Per germline, CDR1 ENHRY and CDR2 SYGVKD. V lost 7 bases, J lost 5 bases, and 15 bases lay in between. The CDR3 has 13 residues.

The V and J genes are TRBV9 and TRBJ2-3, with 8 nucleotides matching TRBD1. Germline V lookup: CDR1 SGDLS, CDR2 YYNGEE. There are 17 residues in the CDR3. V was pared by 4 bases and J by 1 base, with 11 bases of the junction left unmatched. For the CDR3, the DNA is TGTGCCAGCAGCCTTACAGGGGGGAGGCACCGCACAGATACGCAGTATTTT. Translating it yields CASSLTGGRHRTDTQYF.

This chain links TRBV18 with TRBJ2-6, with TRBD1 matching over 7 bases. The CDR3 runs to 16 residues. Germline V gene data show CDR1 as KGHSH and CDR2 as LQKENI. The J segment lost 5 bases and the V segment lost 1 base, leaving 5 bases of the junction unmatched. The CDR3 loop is CASSPQGGLRANVLTF. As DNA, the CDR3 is TGTGCCAGCTCACCACAAGGGGGCCTAAGGGCCAACGTCCTGACTTTC.

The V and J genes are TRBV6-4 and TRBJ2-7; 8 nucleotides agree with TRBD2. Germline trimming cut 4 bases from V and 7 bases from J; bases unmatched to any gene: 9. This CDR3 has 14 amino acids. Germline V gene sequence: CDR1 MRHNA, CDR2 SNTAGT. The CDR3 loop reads CASSVSGGAGEQYF. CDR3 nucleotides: TGTGCCAGCAGTGTCTCCGGGGGGGCGGGAGAGCAGTACTTC.

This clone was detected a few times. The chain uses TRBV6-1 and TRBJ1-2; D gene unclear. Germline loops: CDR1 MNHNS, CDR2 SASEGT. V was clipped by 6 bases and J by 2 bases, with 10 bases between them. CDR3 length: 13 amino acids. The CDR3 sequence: CASSRSENYGYTF. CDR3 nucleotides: TGTGCCAGCAGCAGATCGGAGAACTATGGCTACACCTTC.

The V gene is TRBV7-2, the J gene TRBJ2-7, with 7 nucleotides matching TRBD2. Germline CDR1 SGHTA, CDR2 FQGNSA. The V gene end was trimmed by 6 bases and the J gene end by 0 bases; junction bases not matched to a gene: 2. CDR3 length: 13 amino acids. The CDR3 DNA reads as TGTGCCAGCAGACTAGCGACCTCCTACGAGCAGTACTTC. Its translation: CASRLATSYEQYF.

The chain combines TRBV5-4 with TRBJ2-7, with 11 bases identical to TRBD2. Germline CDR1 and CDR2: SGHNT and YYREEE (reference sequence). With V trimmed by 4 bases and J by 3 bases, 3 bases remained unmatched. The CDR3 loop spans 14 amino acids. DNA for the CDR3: TGTGCCAGCAGCCTAGGGACTAGCGGCTACGAGCAGTACTTC. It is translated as CASSLGTSGYEQYF.

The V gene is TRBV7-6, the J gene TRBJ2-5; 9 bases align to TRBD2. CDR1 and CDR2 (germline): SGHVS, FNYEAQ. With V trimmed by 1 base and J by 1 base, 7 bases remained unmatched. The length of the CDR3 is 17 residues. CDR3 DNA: TGTGCCAGCAGCTTAGGTATCAGCGGGGGGCTCCAAGAGACCCAGTACTTC. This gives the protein CASSLGISGGLQETQYF.

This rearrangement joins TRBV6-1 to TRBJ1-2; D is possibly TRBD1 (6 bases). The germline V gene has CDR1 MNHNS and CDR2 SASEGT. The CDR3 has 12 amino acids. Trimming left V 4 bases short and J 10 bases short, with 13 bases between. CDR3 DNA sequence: TGTGCCAGCAGTGTATGGACAGAAACCTACACCTTC. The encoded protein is CASSVWTETYTF.

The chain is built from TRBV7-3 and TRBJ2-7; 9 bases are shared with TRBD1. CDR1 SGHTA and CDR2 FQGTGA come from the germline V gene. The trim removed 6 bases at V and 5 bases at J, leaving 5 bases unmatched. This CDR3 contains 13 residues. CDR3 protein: CASSPGQGDEQYF. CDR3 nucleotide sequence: TGTGCCAGCAGTCCGGGACAGGGCGACGAGCAGTACTTC.